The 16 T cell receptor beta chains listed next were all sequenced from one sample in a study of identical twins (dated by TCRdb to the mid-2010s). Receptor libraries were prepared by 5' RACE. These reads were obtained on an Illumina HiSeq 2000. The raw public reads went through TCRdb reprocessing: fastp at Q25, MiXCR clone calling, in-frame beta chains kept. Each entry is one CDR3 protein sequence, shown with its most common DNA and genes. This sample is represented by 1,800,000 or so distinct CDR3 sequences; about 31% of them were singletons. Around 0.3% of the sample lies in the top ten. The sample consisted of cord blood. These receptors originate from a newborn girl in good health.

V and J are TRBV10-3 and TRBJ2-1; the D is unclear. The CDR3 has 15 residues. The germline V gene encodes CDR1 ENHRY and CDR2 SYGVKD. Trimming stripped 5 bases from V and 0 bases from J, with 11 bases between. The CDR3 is CAISPTTYSYNEQFF. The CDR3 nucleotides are TGTGCCATCAGTCCAACTACCTACTCCTACAATGAGCAGTTCTTC.

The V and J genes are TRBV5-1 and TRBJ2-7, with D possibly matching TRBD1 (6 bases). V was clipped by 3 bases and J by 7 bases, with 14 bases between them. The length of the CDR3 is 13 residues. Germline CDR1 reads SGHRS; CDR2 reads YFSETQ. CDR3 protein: CASSSDRIGEQYF. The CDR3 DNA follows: TGCGCCAGCAGCTCCGACAGGATTGGGGAGCAGTACTTC.

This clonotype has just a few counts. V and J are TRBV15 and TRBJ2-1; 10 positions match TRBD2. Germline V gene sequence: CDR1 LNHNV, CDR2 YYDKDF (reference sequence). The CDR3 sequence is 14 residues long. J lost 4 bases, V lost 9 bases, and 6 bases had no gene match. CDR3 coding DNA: TGTGCCACTACGCAGCGGGGGGGTTACAATGAGCAGTTCTTC. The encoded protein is CATTQRGGYNEQFF. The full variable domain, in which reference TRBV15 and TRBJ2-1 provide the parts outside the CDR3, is DAMVIQNPRYQVTQFGKPVTLSCSQTLNHNVMYWYQQKSSQAPKLLFHYYDKDFNNEADTPDNFQSRRPNTSFCFLDIRSPGLGDTAMYLCATTQRGGYNEQFFGPGTRLTVL.

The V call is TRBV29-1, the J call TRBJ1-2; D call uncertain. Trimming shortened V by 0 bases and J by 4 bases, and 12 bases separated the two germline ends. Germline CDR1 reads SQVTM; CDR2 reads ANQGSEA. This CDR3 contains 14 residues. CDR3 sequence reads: CSVEDLSSLYGYTF. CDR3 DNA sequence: TGCAGCGTTGAAGATCTTAGTTCGCTCTATGGCTACACCTTC.

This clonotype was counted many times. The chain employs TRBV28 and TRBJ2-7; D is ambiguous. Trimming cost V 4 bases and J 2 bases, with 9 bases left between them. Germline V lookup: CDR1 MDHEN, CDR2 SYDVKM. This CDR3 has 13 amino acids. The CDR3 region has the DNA TGTGCCAGCAGTTCTACCCCCACCTACGAGCAGTACTTC. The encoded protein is CASSSTPTYEQYF.

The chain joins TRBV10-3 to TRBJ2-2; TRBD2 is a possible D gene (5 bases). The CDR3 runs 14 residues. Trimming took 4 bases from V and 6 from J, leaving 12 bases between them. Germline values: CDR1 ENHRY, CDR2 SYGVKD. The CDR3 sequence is CAISGLEGPGELFF. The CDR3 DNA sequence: TGTGCCATCAGTGGGCTAGAGGGTCCCGGGGAGCTGTTTTTT.

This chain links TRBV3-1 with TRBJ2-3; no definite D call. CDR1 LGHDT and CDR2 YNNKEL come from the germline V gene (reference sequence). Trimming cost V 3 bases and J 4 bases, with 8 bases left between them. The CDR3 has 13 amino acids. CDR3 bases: TGTGCCAGCAGCCACGCGGCCGCAGATACGCAGTATTTT. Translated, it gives CASSHAAADTQYF.

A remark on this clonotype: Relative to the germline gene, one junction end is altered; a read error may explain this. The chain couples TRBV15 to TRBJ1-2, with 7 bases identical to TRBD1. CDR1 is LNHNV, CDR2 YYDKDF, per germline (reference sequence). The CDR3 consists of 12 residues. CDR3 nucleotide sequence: TGTGCCACCAGCAGAGGGCAGGGGGTTAACAACTTC. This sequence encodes CATSRGQGVNNF.

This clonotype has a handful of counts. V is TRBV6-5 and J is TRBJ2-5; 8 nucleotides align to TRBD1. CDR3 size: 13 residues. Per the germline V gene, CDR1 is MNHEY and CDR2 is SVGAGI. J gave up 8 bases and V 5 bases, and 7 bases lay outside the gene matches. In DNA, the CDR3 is TGTGCCAGCAGTGCCGGGACAGGTGGTACCCAGTACTTC. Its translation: CASSAGTGGTQYF.

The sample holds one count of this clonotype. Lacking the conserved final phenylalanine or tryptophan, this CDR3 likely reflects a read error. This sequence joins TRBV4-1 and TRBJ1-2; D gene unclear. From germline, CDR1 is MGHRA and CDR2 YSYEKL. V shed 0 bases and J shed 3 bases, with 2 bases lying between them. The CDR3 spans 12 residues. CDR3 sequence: CASSQDHYGYTL. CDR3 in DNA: TGCGCCAGCAGCCAAGATCACTATGGCTACACCTTA.

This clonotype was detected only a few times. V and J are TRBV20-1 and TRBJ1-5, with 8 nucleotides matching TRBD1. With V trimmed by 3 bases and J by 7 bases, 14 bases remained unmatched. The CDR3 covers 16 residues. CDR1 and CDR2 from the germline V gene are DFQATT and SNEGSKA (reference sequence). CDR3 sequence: CSASRRTGKEKQPQHF. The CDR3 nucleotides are TGCAGTGCTAGCCGTAGGACAGGGAAGGAGAAGCAGCCCCAGCATTTT.

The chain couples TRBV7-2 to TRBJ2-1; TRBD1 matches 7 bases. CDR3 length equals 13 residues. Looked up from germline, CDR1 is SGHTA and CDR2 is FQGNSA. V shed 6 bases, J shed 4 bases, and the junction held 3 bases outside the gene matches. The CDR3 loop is CASRTTGYNEQFF. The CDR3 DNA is TGTGCCAGCAGAACGACAGGGTACAATGAGCAGTTCTTC.

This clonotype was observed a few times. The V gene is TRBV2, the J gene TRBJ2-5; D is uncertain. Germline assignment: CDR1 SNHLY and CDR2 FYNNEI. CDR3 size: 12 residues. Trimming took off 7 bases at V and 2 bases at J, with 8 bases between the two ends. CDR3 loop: CASIPTQETQYF. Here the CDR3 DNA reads TGTGCCAGCATCCCCACACAAGAGACCCAGTACTTC.

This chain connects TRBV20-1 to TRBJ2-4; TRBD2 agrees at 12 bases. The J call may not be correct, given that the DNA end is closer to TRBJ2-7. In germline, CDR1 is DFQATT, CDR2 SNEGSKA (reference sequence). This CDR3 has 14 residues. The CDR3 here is CSAKKGLAGYEQYF. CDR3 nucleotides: TGCAGTGCTAAAAAGGGACTAGCGGGTTACGAGCAGTACTTC.

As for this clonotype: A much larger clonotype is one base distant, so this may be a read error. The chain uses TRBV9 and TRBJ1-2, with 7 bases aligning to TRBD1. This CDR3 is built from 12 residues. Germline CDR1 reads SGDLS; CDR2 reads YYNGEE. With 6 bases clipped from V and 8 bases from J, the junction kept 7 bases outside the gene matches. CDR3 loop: CASNGTEMGYTF. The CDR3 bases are TGTGCCAGCAACGGGACAGAGATGGGCTACACCTTC. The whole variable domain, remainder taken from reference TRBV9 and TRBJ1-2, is DSGVTQTPKHLITATGQRVTLRCSPRSGDLSVYWYQQSLDQGLQFLIQYYNGEERAKGNILERFSAQQFPDLHSELNLSSLELGDSALYFCASNGTEMGYTFGSGTRLTVV.

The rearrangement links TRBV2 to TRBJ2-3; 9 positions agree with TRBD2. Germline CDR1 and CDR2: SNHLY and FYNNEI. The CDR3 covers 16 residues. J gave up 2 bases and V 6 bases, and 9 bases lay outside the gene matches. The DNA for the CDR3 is TGTGCCAGCAGGGGGTTTAGCGGGGGACCCACAGATACGCAGTATTTT. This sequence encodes CASRGFSGGPTDTQYF.